This T cell receptor beta chain was recorded in a study of T cell responses to AZD1222 COVID-19 vaccine. Using immunoSEQ multiplex PCR, the repertoire was profiled, and TCRdb retains in-frame clones only, with some absent. The sample lists about 53,000 clones; roughly 83% were seen once. Trimming pared 4 bases from V and 4 bases from J, leaving 16 bases between. Per the germline V gene, CDR1 is SQVTM and CDR2 is ANQGSEA. CDR3 size: 14 residues. The V call is TRBV29-1, the J call TRBJ2-5; D might be TRBD1 (6 bases). The clonotype originates from an adult in good health. The specimen comprised peripheral blood, sampled on day 0 of AZD1222 vaccination. CDR3 coding DNA: TGCAGCGTTGCCCGGACAGCCTCGGCAGAGACCCAGTACTTC. Amino acid sequence: CSVARTASAETQYF.